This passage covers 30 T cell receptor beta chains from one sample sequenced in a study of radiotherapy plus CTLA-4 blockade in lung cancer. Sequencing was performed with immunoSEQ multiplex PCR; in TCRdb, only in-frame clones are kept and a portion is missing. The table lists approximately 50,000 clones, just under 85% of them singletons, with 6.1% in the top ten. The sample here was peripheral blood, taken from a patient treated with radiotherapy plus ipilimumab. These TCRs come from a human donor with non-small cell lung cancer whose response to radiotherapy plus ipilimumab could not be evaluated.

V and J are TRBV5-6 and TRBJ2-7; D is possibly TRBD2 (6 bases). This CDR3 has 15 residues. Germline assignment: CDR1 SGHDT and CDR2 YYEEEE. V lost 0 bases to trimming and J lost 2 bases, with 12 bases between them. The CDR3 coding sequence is TGTGCCAGCAGCTTGGCCCCGTCGGGGGCCTACGAGCAGTACTTC. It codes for CASSLAPSGAYEQYF.

The DNA of the CDR3 is TGTGCCAGCAGCCGGATACTAGCCACTTTACAGGATGAGCAGTTCTTC. This encodes CASSRILATLQDEQFF. The chain recombines TRBV7-2 with TRBJ2-1; a weak D match, TRBD2 (6 bases). CDR1 is SGHTA, CDR2 FQGNSA, per germline. The CDR3 sequence is 16 residues long. Trimming cost V 5 bases and J 8 bases, with 22 bases left between them.

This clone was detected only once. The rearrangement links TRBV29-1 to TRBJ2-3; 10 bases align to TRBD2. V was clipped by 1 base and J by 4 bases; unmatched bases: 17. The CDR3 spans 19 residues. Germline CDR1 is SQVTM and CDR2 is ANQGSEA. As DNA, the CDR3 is TGCAGCGTTGAAGCCAGGACCGTAATCAGCGGGGGGGCTGCAGATACGCAGTATTTT. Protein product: CSVEARTVISGGAADTQYF.

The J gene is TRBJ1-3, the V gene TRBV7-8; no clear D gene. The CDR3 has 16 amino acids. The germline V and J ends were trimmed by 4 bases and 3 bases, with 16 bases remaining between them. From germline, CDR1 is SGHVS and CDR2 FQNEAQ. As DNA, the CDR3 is TGTGCCAGCAGCTCCCTGGAAAGCGGAATTGGAAACACCATATATTTT. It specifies CASSSLESGIGNTIYF.

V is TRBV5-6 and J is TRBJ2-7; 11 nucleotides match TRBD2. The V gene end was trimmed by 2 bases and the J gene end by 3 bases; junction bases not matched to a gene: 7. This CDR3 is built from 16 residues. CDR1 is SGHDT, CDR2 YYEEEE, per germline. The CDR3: CASSFGKLAGDYEQYF. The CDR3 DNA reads TGTGCCAGCAGCTTCGGAAAACTAGCGGGGGACTACGAGCAGTACTTC.

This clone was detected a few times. The CDR3 DNA sequence: TGTGCCAGCAGCTTCCGGGAGGACTCACCCCTCCACTTT. As protein: CASSFREDSPLHF. The chain joins TRBV7-2 to TRBJ1-6; D ambiguous. Germline V gene sequence: CDR1 SGHTA, CDR2 FQGNSA. CDR3 length: 13 residues. V was clipped by 3 bases and J by 10 bases, with 10 bases between them.

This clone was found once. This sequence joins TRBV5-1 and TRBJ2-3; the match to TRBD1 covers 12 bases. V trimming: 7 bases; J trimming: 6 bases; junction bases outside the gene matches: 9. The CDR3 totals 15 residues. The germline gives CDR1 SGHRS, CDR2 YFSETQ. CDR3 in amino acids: CASLRGQGAQDTQYF. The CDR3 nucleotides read TGCGCCAGCTTAAGGGGACAGGGGGCTCAGGATACGCAGTATTTT.

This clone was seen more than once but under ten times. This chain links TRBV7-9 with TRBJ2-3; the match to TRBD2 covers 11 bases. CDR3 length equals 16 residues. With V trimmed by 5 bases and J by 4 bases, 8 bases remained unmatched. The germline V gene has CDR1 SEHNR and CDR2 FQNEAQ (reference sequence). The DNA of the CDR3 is TGTGCCAGCAGCGTCTTGGCGGGACTAGCGGCAGATACGCAGTATTTT. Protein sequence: CASSVLAGLAADTQYF.

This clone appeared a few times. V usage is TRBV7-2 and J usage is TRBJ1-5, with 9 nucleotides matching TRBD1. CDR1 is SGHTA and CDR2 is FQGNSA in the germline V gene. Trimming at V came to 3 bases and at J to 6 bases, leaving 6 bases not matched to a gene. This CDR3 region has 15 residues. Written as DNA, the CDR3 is TGTGCCAGCAGCTTGGGGACAGGGAGGAGTCAGCCCCAGCATTTT. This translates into CASSLGTGRSQPQHF.

The CDR3 nucleotides are TGTGCCAGCAGCTTGGACGGCGGGAGGGCTTACGAGCAGTACTTC. The encoded protein is CASSLDGGRAYEQYF. V usage is TRBV7-2 and J usage is TRBJ2-7; 9 bases align to TRBD2. The V and J ends lost 3 bases and 4 bases, in that order; junction bases with no gene match: 7. This CDR3 has 15 amino acids. From germline, CDR1 is SGHTA and CDR2 FQGNSA.

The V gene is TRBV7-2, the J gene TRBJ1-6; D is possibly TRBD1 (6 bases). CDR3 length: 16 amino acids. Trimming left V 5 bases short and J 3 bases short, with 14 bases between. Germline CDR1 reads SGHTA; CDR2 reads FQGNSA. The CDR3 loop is CASSPYRELYNSPLHF. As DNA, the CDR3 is TGTGCCAGCAGCCCCTACAGGGAGCTCTATAATTCACCCCTCCACTTT. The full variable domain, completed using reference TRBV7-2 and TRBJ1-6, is GAGVSQSPSNKVTEKGKDVELRCDPISGHTALYWYRQSLGQGLEFLIYFQGNSAPDKSGLPSDRFSAERTGGSVSTLTIQRTQQEDSAVYLCASSPYRELYNSPLHFGNGTRLTVT.

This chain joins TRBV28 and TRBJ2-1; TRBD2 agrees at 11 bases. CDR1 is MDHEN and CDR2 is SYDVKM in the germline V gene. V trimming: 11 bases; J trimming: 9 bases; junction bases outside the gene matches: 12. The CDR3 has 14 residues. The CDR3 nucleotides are TGTGCCTGCGACGACACTAGCGGGGGCAGTGAGCAGTTCTTC. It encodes CACDDTSGGSEQFF.

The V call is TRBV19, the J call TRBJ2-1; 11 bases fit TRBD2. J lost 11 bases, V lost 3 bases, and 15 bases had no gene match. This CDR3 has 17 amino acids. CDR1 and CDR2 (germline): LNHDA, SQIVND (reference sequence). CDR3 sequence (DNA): TGTGCCAGTAGTATCCCCTTTAGCGGGGGGGACCAGACTAAGCAGTTCTTC. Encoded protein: CASSIPFSGGDQTKQFF.

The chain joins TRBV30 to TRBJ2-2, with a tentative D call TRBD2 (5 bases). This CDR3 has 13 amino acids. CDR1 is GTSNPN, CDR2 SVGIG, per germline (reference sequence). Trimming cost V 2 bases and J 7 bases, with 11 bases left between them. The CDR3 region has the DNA TGTGCCTGGAGTCCCCGAGGGTTCGGGGAGCTGTTTTTT. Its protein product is CAWSPRGFGELFF.

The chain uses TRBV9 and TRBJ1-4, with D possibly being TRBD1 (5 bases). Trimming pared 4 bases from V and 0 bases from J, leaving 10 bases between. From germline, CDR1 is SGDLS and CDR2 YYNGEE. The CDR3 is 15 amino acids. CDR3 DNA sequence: TGTGCCAGCAGCTCTAGGGGTTCAACTAATGAAAAACTGTTTTTT. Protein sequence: CASSSRGSTNEKLFF.

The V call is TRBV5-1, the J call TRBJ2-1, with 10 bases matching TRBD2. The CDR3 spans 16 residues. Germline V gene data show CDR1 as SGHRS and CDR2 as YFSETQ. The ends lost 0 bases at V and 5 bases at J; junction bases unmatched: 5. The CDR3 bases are TGCGCCAGCAGCTTGGAGGCTAGCGGGAGCCACAATGAGCAGTTCTTC. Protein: CASSLEASGSHNEQFF.

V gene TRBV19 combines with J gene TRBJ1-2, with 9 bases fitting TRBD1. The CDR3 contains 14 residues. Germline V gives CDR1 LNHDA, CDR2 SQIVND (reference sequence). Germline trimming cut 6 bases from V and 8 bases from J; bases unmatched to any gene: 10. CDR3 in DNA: TGTGCCAGTAGGATCGGACAGGGGATGAGCGGCTACACCTTC. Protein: CASRIGQGMSGYTF.

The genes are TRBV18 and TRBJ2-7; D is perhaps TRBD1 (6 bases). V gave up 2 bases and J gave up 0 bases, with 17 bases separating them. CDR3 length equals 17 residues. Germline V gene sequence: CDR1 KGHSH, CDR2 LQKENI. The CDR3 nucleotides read TGTGCCAGCTCACCAAGGGGGAAAAGGGCCAGCTCCTACGAGCAGTACTTC. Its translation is CASSPRGKRASSYEQYF.

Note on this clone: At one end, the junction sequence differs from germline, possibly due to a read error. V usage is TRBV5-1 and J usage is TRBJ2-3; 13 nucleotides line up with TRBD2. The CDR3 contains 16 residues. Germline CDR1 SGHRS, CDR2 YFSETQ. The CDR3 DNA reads TGCGTCAGCAGCTCTCAAGGACTAGCGGGGGCAGATACGCAGTATTTT. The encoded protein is CVSSSQGLAGADTQYF.

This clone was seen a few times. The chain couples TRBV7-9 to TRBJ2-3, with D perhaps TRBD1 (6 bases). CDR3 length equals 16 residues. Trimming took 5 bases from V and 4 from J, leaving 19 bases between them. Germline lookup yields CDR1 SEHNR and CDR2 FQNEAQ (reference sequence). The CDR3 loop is CASSHQYRVRSDTQYF. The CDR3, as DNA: TGTGCCAGCAGCCACCAGTACAGGGTTAGGTCAGATACGCAGTATTTT. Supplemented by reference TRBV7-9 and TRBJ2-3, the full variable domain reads DTGVSQNPRHKITKRGQNVTFRCDPISEHNRLYWYRQTLGQGPEFLTYFQNEAQLEKSRLLSDRFSAERPKGSFSTLEIQRTEQGDSAMYLCASSHQYRVRSDTQYFGPGTRLTVL.

This chain's CDR3 is CASSLVPGDTQYF. The CDR3 nucleotides read TGTGCCAGCAGCTTAGTCCCGGGGGATACGCAGTATTTT. The chain is built from TRBV7-2 and TRBJ2-3; possibly TRBD2 for D (5 bases). Trimming pared 1 base from V and 6 bases from J, leaving 8 bases between. CDR1 SGHTA and CDR2 FQGNSA come from the germline V gene. The CDR3 totals 13 residues. Using reference TRBV7-2 and TRBJ2-3 for the parts outside the CDR3, the full variable domain is GAGVSQSPSNKVTEKGKDVELRCDPISGHTALYWYRQSLGQGLEFLIYFQGNSAPDKSGLPSDRFSAERTGGSVSTLTIQRTQQEDSAVYLCASSLVPGDTQYFGPGTRLTVL.

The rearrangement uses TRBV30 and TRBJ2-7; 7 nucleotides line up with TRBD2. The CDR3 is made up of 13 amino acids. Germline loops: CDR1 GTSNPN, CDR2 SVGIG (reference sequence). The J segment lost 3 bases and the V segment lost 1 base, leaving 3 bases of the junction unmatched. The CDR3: CAWSEGGYYEQYF. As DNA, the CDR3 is TGTGCCTGGAGTGAGGGAGGGTACTACGAGCAGTACTTC. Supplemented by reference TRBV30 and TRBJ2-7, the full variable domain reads SQTIHQWPATLVQPVGSPLSLECTVEGTSNPNLYWYRQAAGRGLQLLFYSVGIGQISSEVPQNLSASRPQDRQFILSSKKLLLSDSGFYLCAWSEGGYYEQYFGPGTRLTVT.

The CDR3 nucleotides are TGTGCCAGCAGCTTAGCGAACATTTCGCCCACAGATACGCAGTATTTT. It translates to CASSLANISPTDTQYF. The genes are TRBV11-2 and TRBJ2-3; unclear D gene. V lost 1 base and J 2 bases, leaving 13 bases between the germline ends. This CDR3 is built from 16 residues. Germline loops: CDR1 SGHAT, CDR2 FQNNGV.

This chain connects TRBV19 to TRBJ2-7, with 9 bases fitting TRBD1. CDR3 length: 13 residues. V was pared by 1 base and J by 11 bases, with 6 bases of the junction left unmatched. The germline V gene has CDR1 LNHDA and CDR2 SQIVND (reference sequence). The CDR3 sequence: CASSIGTGDPKYF. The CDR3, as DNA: TGTGCCAGTAGTATAGGGACAGGGGATCCCAAGTACTTC.

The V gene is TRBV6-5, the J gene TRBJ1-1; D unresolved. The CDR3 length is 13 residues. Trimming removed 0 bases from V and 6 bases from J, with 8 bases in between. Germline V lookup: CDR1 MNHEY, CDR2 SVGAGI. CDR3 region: CASSYSTFPEAFF. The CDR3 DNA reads TGTGCCAGCAGTTACTCGACTTTTCCTGAAGCTTTCTTT.

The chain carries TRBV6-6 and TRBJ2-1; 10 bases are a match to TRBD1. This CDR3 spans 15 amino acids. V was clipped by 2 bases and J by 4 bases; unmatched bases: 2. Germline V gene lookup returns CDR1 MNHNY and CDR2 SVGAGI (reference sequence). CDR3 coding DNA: TGTGCCAGCAGTTACGGGACAGGGGCATACAATGAGCAGTTCTTC. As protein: CASSYGTGAYNEQFF.

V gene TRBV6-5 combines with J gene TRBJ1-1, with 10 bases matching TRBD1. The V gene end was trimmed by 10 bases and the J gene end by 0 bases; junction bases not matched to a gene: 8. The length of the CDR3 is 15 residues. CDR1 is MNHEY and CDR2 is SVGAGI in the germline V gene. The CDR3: CATGGDRGMNTEAFF. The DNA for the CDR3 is TGTGCCACAGGGGGGGACAGGGGTATGAACACTGAAGCTTTCTTT.

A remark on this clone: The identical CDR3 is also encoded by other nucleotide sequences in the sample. CDR3 bases: TGTGCCAGCAGTTCCCGGGACTCTAACTACGAGCAGTACTTC. This codes for CASSSRDSNYEQYF. This sequence joins TRBV6-5 and TRBJ2-7, with D possibly being TRBD2 (6 bases). Trimming stripped 4 bases from V and 3 bases from J, with 13 bases between. The CDR3 is 14 amino acids. Germline V gene sequence: CDR1 MNHEY, CDR2 SVGAGI.

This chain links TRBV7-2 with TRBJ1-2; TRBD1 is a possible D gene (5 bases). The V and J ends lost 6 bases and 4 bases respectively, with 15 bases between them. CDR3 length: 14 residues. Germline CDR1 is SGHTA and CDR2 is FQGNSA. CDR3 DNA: TGTGCCAGCAGTCCCTCCCGGGGGTTCTATGGCTACACCTTC. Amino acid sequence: CASSPSRGFYGYTF. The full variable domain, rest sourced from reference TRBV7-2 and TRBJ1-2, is GAGVSQSPSNKVTEKGKDVELRCDPISGHTALYWYRQSLGQGLEFLIYFQGNSAPDKSGLPSDRFSAERTGGSVSTLTIQRTQQEDSAVYLCASSPSRGFYGYTFGSGTRLTVV.

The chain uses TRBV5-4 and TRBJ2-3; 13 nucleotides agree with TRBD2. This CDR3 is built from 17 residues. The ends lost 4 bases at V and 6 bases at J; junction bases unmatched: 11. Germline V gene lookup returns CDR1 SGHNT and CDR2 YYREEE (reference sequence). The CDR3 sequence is CASSPTSGGAQGDTQYF. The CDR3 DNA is TGTGCCAGCAGCCCAACTAGCGGGGGGGCCCAAGGTGATACGCAGTATTTT.